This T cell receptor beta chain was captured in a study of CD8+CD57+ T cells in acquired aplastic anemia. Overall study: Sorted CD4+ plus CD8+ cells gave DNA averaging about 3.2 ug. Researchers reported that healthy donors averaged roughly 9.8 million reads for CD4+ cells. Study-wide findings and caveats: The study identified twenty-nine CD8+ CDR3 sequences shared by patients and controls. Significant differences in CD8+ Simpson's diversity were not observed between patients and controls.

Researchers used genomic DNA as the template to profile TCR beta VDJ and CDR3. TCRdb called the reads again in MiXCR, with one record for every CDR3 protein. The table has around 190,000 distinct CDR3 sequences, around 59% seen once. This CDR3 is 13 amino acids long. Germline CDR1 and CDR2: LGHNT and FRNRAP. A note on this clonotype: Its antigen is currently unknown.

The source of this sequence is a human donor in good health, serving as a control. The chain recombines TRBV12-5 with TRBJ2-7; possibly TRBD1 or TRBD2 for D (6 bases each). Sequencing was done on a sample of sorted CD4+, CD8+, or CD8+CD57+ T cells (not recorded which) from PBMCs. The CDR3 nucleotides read TGTGCCAGCACCCGAGTGCACGGGGGCCAGCAGTACTTC. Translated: CASTRVHGGQQYF. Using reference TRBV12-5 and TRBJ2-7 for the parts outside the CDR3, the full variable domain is DARVTQTPRHKVTEMGQEVTMRCQPILGHNTVFWYRQTMMQGLELLAYFRNRAPLDDSGMPKDRFSAEMPDATLATLKIQPSEPRDSAVYFCASTRVHGGQQYFGPGTRLTVT.